These 5 T cell receptor beta chains originate from one sample sequenced in a study of long-term antiretroviral therapy in people with HIV (dated by TCRdb to between 2021 and 2022). Sequencing of the TRB variable region was done with the immunoSEQ hsTCRB v3.0 assay at survey level resolution. What TCRdb holds here is the immuneACCESS table cut down to in-frame rearrangements. Part of the clones is not present; checked against another copy, under half of the missing clones reflect an unresolved V gene, and the others are unexplained. The sample yields 20,000 to 25,000 clones; around nine tenths were counted once. Jointly, the top ten make up approximately 6.4% of the sample. Source: unsorted PBMCs, taken 0.6 years after starting antiretroviral therapy. The origin of the receptors is a man aged 55 to 70 with HIV.

This clone was seen just once. The V call is TRBV7-8, the J call TRBJ2-7; D might be TRBD2 (5 bases). Germline loops: CDR1 SGHVS, CDR2 FQNEAQ. Trimming shortened V by 0 bases and J by 6 bases, and 12 bases separated the two germline ends. The CDR3 consists of 14 residues. CDR3: CASSLAGEFTEQYF. Here the CDR3 DNA reads TGTGCCAGCAGCTTAGCCGGGGAGTTCACCGAGCAGTACTTC.

This sequence joins TRBV4-1 and TRBJ2-5; a possible D gene is TRBD2 (6 bases). The V end lost 1 base, the J end lost 5 bases, and 11 bases lay between the germline ends. CDR3 length: 14 residues. Germline assignment: CDR1 MGHRA and CDR2 YSYEKL. The CDR3 protein is CASSQGEAGETQYF. Written as DNA, the CDR3 is TGCGCCAGCAGCCAAGGGGAGGCTGGCGAGACCCAGTACTTC.

The CDR3 DNA reads as TGCGCCAGCAGGGGGGACAGGAGAACCGGGGAGCTGTTTTTT. This translates into CASRGDRRTGELFF. The V gene is TRBV10-1, the J gene TRBJ2-2, with 8 bases that match TRBD1. The junction had 5 bases not matched to a gene; V was cut back by 6 bases and J by 5 bases. This CDR3 spans 14 amino acids. Germline V CDR1 and CDR2: WNHNN, SYGVQD (reference sequence).

This sequence joins TRBV19 and TRBJ2-1; TRBD2 agrees at 9 bases. The trim removed 7 bases at V and 2 bases at J, leaving 15 bases unmatched. Germline values: CDR1 LNHDA, CDR2 SQIVND (reference sequence). The CDR3 runs 18 residues. The CDR3 sequence: CASNPRRAGLATYNEQFF. The CDR3 DNA is TGTGCCAGTAACCCTCGCCGGGCGGGACTAGCAACCTACAATGAGCAGTTCTTC. Together with reference TRBV19 and TRBJ2-1, the CDR3 gives the full variable domain: DGGITQSPKYLFRKEGQNVTLSCEQNLNHDAMYWYRQDPGQGLRLIYYSQIVNDFQKGDIAEGYSVSREKKESFPLTVTSAQKNPTAFYLCASNPRRAGLATYNEQFFGPGTRLTVL.

The J gene is TRBJ2-7, the V gene TRBV30; 8 bases map to TRBD1. Per the germline V gene, CDR1 is GTSNPN and CDR2 is SVGIG (reference sequence). V lost 1 base and J lost 7; bases outside the gene matches: 6. The CDR3 is 13 residues long. CDR3 nucleotides: TGTGCCTGGAGTGCAGGACAGGGTTGGGAGCAGTACTTC. It specifies CAWSAGQGWEQYF.